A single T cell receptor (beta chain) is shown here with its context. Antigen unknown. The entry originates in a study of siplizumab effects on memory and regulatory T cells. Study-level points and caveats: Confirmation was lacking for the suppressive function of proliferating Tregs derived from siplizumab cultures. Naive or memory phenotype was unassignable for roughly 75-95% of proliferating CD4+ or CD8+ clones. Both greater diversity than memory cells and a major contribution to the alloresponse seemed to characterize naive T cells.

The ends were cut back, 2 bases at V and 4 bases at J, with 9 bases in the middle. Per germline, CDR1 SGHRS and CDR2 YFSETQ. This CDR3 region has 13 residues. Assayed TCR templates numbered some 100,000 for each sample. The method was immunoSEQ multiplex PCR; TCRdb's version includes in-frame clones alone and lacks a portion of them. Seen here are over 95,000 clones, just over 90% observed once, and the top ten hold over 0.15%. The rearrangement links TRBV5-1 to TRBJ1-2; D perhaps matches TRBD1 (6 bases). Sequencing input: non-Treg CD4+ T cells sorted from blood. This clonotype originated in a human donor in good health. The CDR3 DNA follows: TGCGCCAGCAGCTTCGGACAGAGCTATGGCTACACCTTC. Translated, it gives CASSFGQSYGYTF. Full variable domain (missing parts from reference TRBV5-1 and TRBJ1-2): KAGVTQTPRYLIKTRGQQVTLSCSPISGHRSVSWYQQTPGQGLQFLFEYFSETQRNKGNFPGRFSGRQFSNSRSEMNVSTLELGDSALYLCASSFGQSYGYTFGSGTRLTVV.